The T cell receptor (beta chain) described here comes from a study of blood T cells in healthy people across ages. Comment on this clonotype: The junction shows a germline mismatch at one end, possibly a read error.

This CDR3 region has 16 residues. Germline CDR1 is SGHTA and CDR2 is FQGTGA. A second PCR, run for about 7 to 11 cycles, used a sample-barcoded 5' primer plus a J-beta primer mix. Using its own MiXCR run on the 5' RACE reads, TCRdb lists one record per CDR3 protein. The data show about 640,000 distinct CDR3 sequences, approximately 40% seen once. The J gene is TRBJ2-7, the V gene TRBV7-3; TRBD1 matches at 12 bases. The sequence came from a man aged 80 or over in good health. The source material was blood. The CDR3 sequence is CASSLTPGQGAYGQYF. CDR3 nucleotide sequence: TGTGCCAGCAGCTTAACTCCGGGACAGGGGGCTTACGGGCAGTACTTC.